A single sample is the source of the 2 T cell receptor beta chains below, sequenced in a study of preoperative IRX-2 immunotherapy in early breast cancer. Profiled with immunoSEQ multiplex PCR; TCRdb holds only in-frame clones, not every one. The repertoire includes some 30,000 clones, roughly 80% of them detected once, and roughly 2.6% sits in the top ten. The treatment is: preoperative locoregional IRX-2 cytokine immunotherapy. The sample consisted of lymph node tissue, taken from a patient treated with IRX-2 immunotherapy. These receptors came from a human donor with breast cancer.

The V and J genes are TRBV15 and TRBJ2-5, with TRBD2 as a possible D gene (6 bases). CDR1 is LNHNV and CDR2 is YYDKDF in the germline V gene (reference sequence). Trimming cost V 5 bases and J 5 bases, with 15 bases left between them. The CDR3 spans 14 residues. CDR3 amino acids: CATSSTSTRETQYF. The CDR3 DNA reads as TGTGCCACCAGCTCGACTAGTACTCGGGAGACCCAGTACTTC.

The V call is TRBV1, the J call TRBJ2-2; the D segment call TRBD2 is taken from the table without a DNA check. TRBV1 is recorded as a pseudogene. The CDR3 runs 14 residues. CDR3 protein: CASSQVLNTGELFF. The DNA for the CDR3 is TGCGCCAGCAGCCAAGTACTTAACACCGGGGAGCTGTTTTTT.